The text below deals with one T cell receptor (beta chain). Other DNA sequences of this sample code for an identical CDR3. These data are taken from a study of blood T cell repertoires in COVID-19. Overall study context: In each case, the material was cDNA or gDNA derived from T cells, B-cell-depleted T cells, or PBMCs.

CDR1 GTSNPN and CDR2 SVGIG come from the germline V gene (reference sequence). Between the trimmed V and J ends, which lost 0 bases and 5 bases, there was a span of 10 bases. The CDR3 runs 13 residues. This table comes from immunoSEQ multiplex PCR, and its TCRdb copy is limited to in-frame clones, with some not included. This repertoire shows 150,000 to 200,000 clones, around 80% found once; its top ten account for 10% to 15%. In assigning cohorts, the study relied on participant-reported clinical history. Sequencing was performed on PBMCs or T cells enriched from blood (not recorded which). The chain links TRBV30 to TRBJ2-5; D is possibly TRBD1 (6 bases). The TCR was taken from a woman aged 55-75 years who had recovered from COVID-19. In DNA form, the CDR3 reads TGTGCCTGGAGTGTTGGGGGCGTTGAGACCCAGTACTTC. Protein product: CAWSVGGVETQYF.